This T cell receptor (beta chain) was identified in a study of T cells after yellow fever vaccination (dated by TCRdb to between 2018 and 2020). The study in broad terms: The SMART-Seq v4 Ultra Low Input RNA kit was used to prepare libraries from fractions with low cell numbers. To follow T-cell clones before and after both primary and booster YFV17D yellow fever vaccination, bulk TCR alpha and beta repertoires underwent longitudinal sequencing. Two healthy male donors, one aged 18 to 30 and one aged 30 to 40 years, were included in the cohort. Blood was drawn at multiple timepoints before and after primary and secondary immunization, with bulk PBMC replicates and cell subsets isolated. Broader findings and caveats from the paper: Because the study included only a couple of donors, the extent to which the findings can be generalized is limited. A small share of clonotypes occurred in both CD4 and CD8 compartments, likely arising from convergent recombination. Compared with the primary T-cell response, the secondary T-cell response was faster but weaker, reaching its peak on day 5 rather than on day 15. Most clones expanded after primary vaccination (roughly 96% of CD4 and 88% of CD8) were re-detected after the booster, suggesting that broad memory maintenance occurred. Because abundant contaminating clonotypes from the bulk population could be contained in FACS-sorted repertoires, computational filtering was required.

TCR cDNA was made using 5'RACE template switching, a step that added a universal primer site and unique molecular identifiers. Priming of cDNA synthesis was performed from both the TCR alpha and TCR beta constant segments. Libraries were amplified in two PCR steps, with sample barcodes and sequencing adapters added in the second step. Sequencing of libraries was done on Illumina HiSeq 2500 (2x100 bp) or NovaSeq (2x150 bp). On the study's bioinformatics: MIGEC handled demultiplexing of reads and collapsing into UMI consensus sequences, while MiXCR performed V(D)J alignment. Clonotypes responding to the vaccine were identified with edgeR on replicate PBMC samples, with the criteria of FDR below 0.01 and a log2 fold change above 5 up to day 15. Each bulk clonotype was labeled CD4 or CD8 based on which sequenced repertoire, CD4 or CD8, contained the clonotype at higher abundance. The raw public reads went through TCRdb reprocessing: fastp at Q25, MiXCR clone calling, in-frame beta chains kept. Rows with one shared CDR3 protein collapse into an entry with the most common genes and DNA. TCRdb, rather than the study authors, made the V and J calls. The sample has 450,000 to 600,000 distinct CDR3 sequences on record, around 16% of them singletons. Roughly a sixth of the sample comes from the top ten.

A note on this clonotype: Its cognate antigen has yet to be identified. Base qualities were left out, and no much larger clone turns up one base away.

Sample treatment or condition, as interpreted from the label and publication: live attenuated yellow fever vaccine strain. At every blood-draw timepoint, two biological replicates of bulk PBMCs were collected. A standard Ficoll-Paque protocol was used to isolate PBMCs from peripheral blood. RNA was extracted with TriZol from bulk PBMCs, CD4 and CD8 fractions, and dextramer-positive and dextramer-negative fractions. The CDR3 covers 13 residues, taking in both the cysteine and the phenylalanine. Here the CDR3 DNA is all that survives: 39 bases in frame from base 1. Taken from the germline V gene (reference sequence), the CDR1 and CDR2 loops are LNHNV and YYDKDF. V is shortened by 8 bases, J by 0 bases, and the region joining them spans 7 bases.

The sample in question was PBMCs, obtained 5 to 6 days after the first yellow fever vaccination. The chain is encoded by TRBV15 joined to TRBJ2-2, with no confident D gene call. The sequence was collected from a man aged 18 to 30 who received the YFV17D yellow fever vaccine. The DNA is TGTGCCACCCTCCCGGCGAACACCGGGGAGCTGTTTTTT. This gives the protein CATLPANTGELFF.